Shown below are 14 T cell receptor beta chains from a single sample sequenced in a study of T cell repertoires in cytomegalovirus infection (dated by TCRdb to about 2019). Sequencing was carried out with an Illumina HiSeq 1500. Clones were called with MiXCR by TCRdb after fastp trimmed the public reads at Q25, and only in-frame beta chains were retained. Entries are consolidated by CDR3 protein sequence, retaining the most common genes and DNA. The sample table records under 600,000 distinct CDR3 sequences; 16% of these occur just once. The top ten clonotypes cover roughly a quarter of the sample. The sequenced sample consisted of CD8+ T cells from PBMCs. All receptors come from a human donor in good health (CMV status not recorded). Some clones in this sample may be carry-over from other donors' samples.

On this clonotype: Mismatch with germline at one junction end may stem from a read error. The CDR3, as DNA: TGTGCCAGTAGTTGGGCAGGGACTGAGGGCAATCAGCCCCAGCATTTT. Protein sequence: CASSWAGTEGNQPQHF. The chain joins TRBV28 to TRBJ1-5; D is possibly TRBD1 (5 bases). Germline CDR1 is MDHEN and CDR2 is SYDVKM. This CDR3 comprises 16 residues. Full variable domain (outside the CDR3, taken from reference TRBV28 and TRBJ1-5): DVKVTQSSRYLVKRTGEKVFLECVQDMDHENMFWYRQDPGLGLRLIYFSYDVKMKEKGDIPEGYSVSREKKERFSLILESASTNQTSMYLCASSWAGTEGNQPQHFGDGTRLSIL.

The chain has TRBV27 and TRBJ2-1, with 8 positions matching TRBD2. The ends lost 0 bases at V and 9 bases at J; junction bases unmatched: 13. CDR3 length equals 17 residues. The germline CDR1 and CDR2 sequences are MNHEY and SMNVEV (reference sequence). For the CDR3, the DNA is TGTGCCAGCAGTTTATCCCCCGGGTTAGCGGGACGGGGTGAGCAGTTCTTC. Protein product: CASSLSPGLAGRGEQFF.

This clonotype has a count of ten or more. The chain combines TRBV12-3 or TRBV12-4 with TRBJ1-2; 12 nucleotides line up with TRBD1. V lost 8 bases, J lost 7 bases, and 17 bases stayed unmatched. This CDR3 is 17 amino acids long. CDR3: CASYKSGTGGLVFGYTF. The CDR3 DNA reads as TGTGCCAGCTATAAAAGCGGGACAGGGGGCTTGGTCTTTGGCTACACCTTC.

This chain joins TRBV7-3 and TRBJ2-5; TRBD2 matches 8 bases. The trim removed 3 bases at V and 5 bases at J, leaving 8 bases unmatched. The CDR3 is made up of 15 amino acids. Per the germline V gene, CDR1 is SGHTA and CDR2 is FQGTGA. The CDR3 loop is CASSLGGGLVETQYF. The CDR3 region has the DNA TGTGCCAGCAGCTTGGGCGGGGGGTTGGTCGAGACCCAGTACTTC.

This clonotype came up a few times. The chain uses TRBV4-1 and TRBJ1-5, with TRBD1 as a possible D gene (6 bases). CDR1 is MGHRA and CDR2 is YSYEKL in the germline V gene. V was trimmed by 5 bases and J by 4 bases, leaving 15 bases between them. The CDR3 loop spans 15 amino acids. CDR3 coding DNA: TGCGCCAGCAGCTTTATTGCAGGGGAGAATCAGCCCCAGCATTTT. Amino acid sequence: CASSFIAGENQPQHF.

This clonotype was detected a few times. The chain combines TRBV20-1 with TRBJ1-2; 8 bases fit TRBD1. V trimming: 0 bases; J trimming: 8 bases; junction bases outside the gene matches: 8. The CDR3 covers 14 residues. Germline lookup yields CDR1 DFQATT and CDR2 SNEGSKA (reference sequence). DNA for the CDR3: TGCAGTGCTAGAGATAGGACAGGGCCTTTAGGCTACACCTTC. Translated, it gives CSARDRTGPLGYTF.

The count of this clonotype is one. The V call is TRBV6-1, the J call TRBJ2-1, with D perhaps matching TRBD2 (5 bases). The CDR3 spans 18 residues. V was shortened by 7 bases and J by 4 bases, with 26 bases between the two germline ends. CDR1 and CDR2 from the germline V gene are MNHNS and SASEGT. DNA for the CDR3: TGTGCCAGCACGTATATCGGACGTATCGGGGAGCAATACAATGAGCAGTTCTTC. It translates to CASTYIGRIGEQYNEQFF.

This clonotype was picked up many times. The chain combines TRBV10-3 with TRBJ2-2; possibly TRBD2 for D (6 bases). The CDR3 covers 12 residues. V was trimmed by 6 bases and J by 7 bases, leaving 9 bases between them. Germline V gives CDR1 ENHRY, CDR2 SYGVKD. CDR3 DNA sequence: TGTGCCATCAGCTCCGGGGGCGGGGAGCTGTTTTTT. Its protein is CAISSGGGELFF.

This chain joins TRBV6-4 and TRBJ2-1, with 7 bases matching TRBD2. The germline gives CDR1 MRHNA, CDR2 SNTAGT. The V gene end was trimmed by 3 bases and the J gene end by 2 bases; junction bases not matched to a gene: 4. The CDR3 has 15 residues. The CDR3 DNA reads as TGTGCCAGCAGTGAGGTAGCGGGCCCCTACAATGAGCAGTTCTTC. It yields the protein CASSEVAGPYNEQFF.

As for this clonotype: No conserved phenylalanine or tryptophan ends this CDR3, so it is likely a read error. The chain combines TRBV7-6 with TRBJ2-1, with D unclear. The V end lost 1 base, the J end lost 4 bases, and 8 bases lay between the germline ends. Germline V gene lookup returns CDR1 SGHVS and CDR2 FNYEAQ. This CDR3 has 14 residues. CDR3 loop: CASSLGRFYNEQFL. CDR3 nucleotides: TGTGCCAGCAGCTTAGGCCGGTTTTACAATGAGCAGTTCTTA.

This clonotype was detected a few times. The J gene is TRBJ1-2, the V gene TRBV14, with 11 bases lining up with TRBD1. Unmatched junction bases numbered 5, after V lost 4 bases and J lost 4 bases. CDR1 is SGHDN, CDR2 FVKESK, per germline. CDR3 length: 15 residues. The CDR3 region has the DNA TGTGCCAGCAGCCCGCCCGGGACAGGGGGCTATGGCTACACCTTC. This encodes CASSPPGTGGYGYTF.

Ten or more counts support this clonotype. The CDR3 DNA is TGTGCCAGCAGCTTAGAAGGCACGGCGGCCTACGAGCAGTACTTC. As protein: CASSLEGTAAYEQYF. The V gene is TRBV7-6, the J gene TRBJ2-7; D gene ambiguous. CDR3 size: 15 residues. In germline, CDR1 is SGHVS, CDR2 FNYEAQ. V was trimmed by 1 base and J by 2 bases, leaving 12 bases between them.

This chain connects TRBV2 to TRBJ2-5; D might be TRBD2 (5 bases). This CDR3 has 13 amino acids. CDR1 SNHLY and CDR2 FYNNEI come from the germline V gene. Trimming shortened V by 7 bases and J by 2 bases, and 11 bases separated the two germline ends. The CDR3 protein is CASKEVLQETQYF. The CDR3 DNA reads as TGTGCCAGCAAGGAGGTGTTACAAGAGACCCAGTACTTC.

The chain recombines TRBV20-1 with TRBJ1-1; D call uncertain. CDR3 size: 15 residues. Germline V CDR1 and CDR2: DFQATT, SNEGSKA (reference sequence). V was trimmed by 5 bases and J by 1 base, leaving 17 bases between them. CDR3 sequence: CSAGIIRRPNTEAFF. CDR3 DNA sequence: TGCAGTGCTGGCATAATCAGGCGACCGAACACTGAAGCTTTCTTT.